The 24 T cell receptor beta chains in this list originate from one sample, sequenced in a study of cytomegalovirus exposure and HLA in healthy donors. PCR used 60 Vbeta primers and 13 Jbeta primers. Method: immunoSEQ multiplex PCR; TCRdb's copy keeps in-frame clones and lacks some. The sample contains around 140,000 clones, over 65% of which appear only once. The sample taken for sequencing was PBMCs. All receptors derive from a male donor in good health and CMV-seronegative.

The rearrangement uses TRBV28 and TRBJ1-1, with 7 nucleotides matching TRBD1. After removal of 3 bases from V and 4 bases from J, the junction contained 2 bases not matched to a gene. There are 13 residues in the CDR3. CDR1 and CDR2 (germline): MDHEN, SYDVKM. CDR3 DNA sequence: TGTGCCAGCAGTTTCGCAGGGGGCACTGAAGCTTTCTTT. Its translation: CASSFAGGTEAFF.

Written as DNA, the CDR3 is TGTGCCATCAGTGGACAGGGGACCGGGGAGCTGTTTTTT. Encoded protein: CAISGQGTGELFF. J is TRBJ2-2 and V is TRBV10-3, with TRBD1 matching 8 bases. Unmatched junction bases numbered 0, after V lost 4 bases and J lost 5 bases. The CDR3 contains 13 residues. Germline V CDR1 and CDR2: ENHRY, SYGVKD.

This clone was counted once. The chain links TRBV6-4 to TRBJ2-1; 9 positions agree with TRBD2. CDR3 length equals 14 residues. V shed 0 bases and J 6 bases; nucleotides not matched to a gene: 0. CDR1 and CDR2 (germline): MRHNA, SNTAGT. CDR3 sequence: CASSDSAGGNEQFF. CDR3 DNA sequence: TGTGCCAGCAGTGACTCAGCGGGAGGCAATGAGCAGTTCTTC.

V and J are TRBV29-1 and TRBJ2-3, with 9 bases identical to TRBD1. The CDR3 extends over 14 amino acids. CDR1 SQVTM and CDR2 ANQGSEA come from the germline V gene. The ends lost 1 base at V and 4 bases at J; junction bases unmatched: 3. The CDR3 bases are TGCAGCGTTGAAGGACAGGGGGGGTCAGATACGCAGTATTTT. Translation gives CSVEGQGGSDTQYF.

This chain uses TRBV7-8 with TRBJ2-1, with 7 bases fitting TRBD1. Trimming at V came to 6 bases and at J to 3 bases, leaving 14 bases not matched to a gene. Per germline, CDR1 SGHVS and CDR2 FQNEAQ. The CDR3 covers 17 residues. CDR3 region: CASSNNSGTVVYNEQFF. CDR3 in DNA: TGTGCCAGCAGTAACAACTCCGGGACAGTAGTCTACAATGAGCAGTTCTTC.

This chain uses TRBV11-3 with TRBJ2-2; 9 bases match TRBD2. Germline CDR1 and CDR2: SGHNT and YENEEA. This CDR3 region has 17 residues. Trimming removed 3 bases from V and 4 bases from J; junction bases left unmatched: 9. The DNA for the CDR3 is TGTGCCAGCAGCTTGCATAGCGGGAGTTGGGGCACCGGGGAGCTGTTTTTT. Residues: CASSLHSGSWGTGELFF.

This chain links TRBV5-4 with TRBJ2-2; D remains ambiguous. Trimming pared 3 bases from V and 9 bases from J, leaving 6 bases between. CDR1 SGHNT and CDR2 YYREEE come from the germline V gene (reference sequence). This CDR3 region has 11 residues. The DNA for the CDR3 is TGTGCCAGCAGCTCCCAAAGGGAGCTGTTTTTT. Translating it yields CASSSQRELFF.

This CDR3 reads CASSYRTGGRTDTQYF. The CDR3 DNA is TGTGCCAGCAGCTACCGGACGGGGGGACGCACAGATACGCAGTATTTT. The chain combines TRBV9 with TRBJ2-3, with 7 nucleotides matching TRBD2. This CDR3 has 16 residues. The V gene end was trimmed by 4 bases and the J gene end by 1 base; junction bases not matched to a gene: 9. CDR1 SGDLS and CDR2 YYNGEE come from the germline V gene. The full variable domain, its missing parts supplied by reference TRBV9 and TRBJ2-3, is DSGVTQTPKHLITATGQRVTLRCSPRSGDLSVYWYQQSLDQGLQFLIQYYNGEERAKGNILERFSAQQFPDLHSELNLSSLELGDSALYFCASSYRTGGRTDTQYFGPGTRLTVL.

The rearrangement links TRBV11-2 to TRBJ2-1; the D gene is possibly TRBD2 (6 bases). The CDR3 consists of 14 residues. Trimming pared 2 bases from V and 5 bases from J, leaving 10 bases between. Germline V gene data show CDR1 as SGHAT and CDR2 as FQNNGV. The CDR3 DNA is TGTGCCAGCAGCTTAACGGGACTCCACAATGAGCAGTTCTTC. It specifies CASSLTGLHNEQFF.

This clone was picked up one time. The V call is TRBV18, the J call TRBJ1-3, with 7 bases fitting TRBD1. Trimming took 6 bases from V and 2 from J; bases not matched to a gene: 7. From germline, CDR1 is KGHSH and CDR2 LQKENI. CDR3 length: 15 residues. DNA of the CDR3: TGTGCCAGCTCCAAGACGACAGGGACTGGAAACACCATATATTTT. It specifies CASSKTTGTGNTIYF.

The gene calls are TRBV27 and TRBJ2-5; 11 bases line up with TRBD2. Germline V gives CDR1 MNHEY, CDR2 SMNVEV (reference sequence). This CDR3 is 15 amino acids long. The trim removed 6 bases at V and 4 bases at J, leaving 7 bases unmatched. The CDR3 sequence is CASSDSGRGRETQYF. The CDR3 nucleotides are TGTGCCAGCAGCGATAGCGGGAGGGGGCGAGAGACCCAGTACTTC.

The rearrangement uses TRBV5-1 and TRBJ2-7; 7 positions agree with TRBD1. Germline values: CDR1 SGHRS, CDR2 YFSETQ. The trim removed 0 bases at V and 3 bases at J, leaving 3 bases unmatched. This CDR3 contains 14 residues. CDR3 region: CASSLDAGGYEQYF. In DNA form, the CDR3 reads TGCGCCAGCAGCTTGGATGCAGGGGGCTACGAGCAGTACTTC.

This clone was found a few times. V is TRBV7-9 and J is TRBJ1-4; D is unclear. The CDR3 length is 16 residues. V was clipped by 4 bases and J by 0 bases, with 12 bases between them. Germline CDR1 and CDR2: SEHNR and FQNEAQ (reference sequence). The CDR3 DNA is TGTGCCAGCAGCTCAAACAGAGATGCAACTAATGAAAAACTGTTTTTT. This encodes CASSSNRDATNEKLFF.

This chain uses TRBV10-1 with TRBJ2-5; 9 nucleotides align to TRBD2. The length of the CDR3 is 17 residues. J gave up 3 bases and V 3 bases, and 11 bases lay outside the gene matches. Germline assignment: CDR1 WNHNN and CDR2 SYGVQD (reference sequence). CDR3 sequence reads: CASSELREGGEKETQYF. CDR3 DNA sequence: TGCGCCAGCAGTGAATTGCGGGAGGGAGGAGAGAAAGAGACCCAGTACTTC.

V is TRBV2 and J is TRBJ2-6; a weak D match, TRBD2 (5 bases). This CDR3 contains 14 residues. The germline CDR1 and CDR2 sequences are SNHLY and FYNNEI. V dropped 10 bases and J dropped 3 bases, with 13 bases sitting between them. CDR3 nucleotide sequence: TGTGCCATACCGGGGTCCTATGGGGCCAACGTCCTGACTTTC. Translation: CAIPGSYGANVLTF.

This chain's CDR3 is CASSQDYGGKLSEQYF. The CDR3 region has the DNA TGCGCCAGCAGCCAAGATTATGGCGGGAAGCTTTCCGAGCAGTACTTC. This chain uses TRBV4-1 with TRBJ2-7, with TRBD2 as a possible D gene (6 bases). The CDR3 consists of 16 residues. V lost 0 bases and J 6 bases, leaving 18 bases between the germline ends. Germline assignment: CDR1 MGHRA and CDR2 YSYEKL.

Only a few counts were recorded for this clone. The chain uses TRBV4-1 and TRBJ2-5, with D perhaps TRBD1 (5 bases). The CDR3 loop spans 16 amino acids. In germline, CDR1 is MGHRA, CDR2 YSYEKL. V was pared by 1 base and J by 4 bases, with 16 bases between. The CDR3 nucleotides are TGCGCCAGCAGCCAAGGGTTCGGCAGGGTTGGAGAGACCCAGTACTTC. Protein product: CASSQGFGRVGETQYF.

Concerning this clone itself: An end of the junction differs from the germline gene, which may be a read error. The rearrangement links TRBV30 to TRBJ2-1, with 7 bases identical to TRBD2. CDR1 and CDR2 from the germline V gene are GTSNPN and SVGIG (reference sequence). CDR3 size: 11 residues. Here the CDR3 DNA reads TGTACCTGGGAGGGTAGAGATGAGCAGTTCTTC. It encodes CTWEGRDEQFF.

The chain recombines TRBV9 with TRBJ2-1; D is undetermined. Looked up from germline, CDR1 is SGDLS and CDR2 is YYNGEE. CDR3 length equals 11 residues. Deletions cut 3 bases from V and 6 bases from J, with 4 bases between. The CDR3 region has the DNA TGTGCCAGCAGCGACTTCAATGAGCAGTTCTTC. Amino acids: CASSDFNEQFF.

The J gene is TRBJ2-3, the V gene TRBV5-1, with 13 bases fitting TRBD2. Germline V gives CDR1 SGHRS, CDR2 YFSETQ. The ends lost 4 bases at V and 0 bases at J; junction bases unmatched: 2. The CDR3 length is 16 residues. The CDR3 DNA is TGCGCCAGCAGCAAGGGACTAGCGGGGAGCACAGATACGCAGTATTTT. Protein: CASSKGLAGSTDTQYF.

The rearrangement uses TRBV4-3 and TRBJ2-7, with 11 bases fitting TRBD2. Germline V gene data show CDR1 as LGHNA and CDR2 as YSLEER. V was pared by 4 bases and J by 7 bases, with 6 bases of the junction left unmatched. The CDR3 has 14 amino acids. CDR3 in amino acids: CASSPGSGRGEQYF. Here the CDR3 DNA reads TGCGCCAGCAGCCCTGGTAGCGGGAGGGGTGAGCAGTACTTC.

A single count supports this clone. The V gene is TRBV27, the J gene TRBJ2-7; 7 bases fit TRBD1. After removal of 5 bases from V and 2 bases from J, the junction contained 9 bases not matched to a gene. This CDR3 is built from 15 residues. The germline V gene encodes CDR1 MNHEY and CDR2 SMNVEV (reference sequence). The CDR3, as DNA: TGTGCCAGCAGTCCCATACGACAGGGCACCTACGAGCAGTACTTC. It yields the protein CASSPIRQGTYEQYF.

The V and J genes are TRBV27 and TRBJ2-3, with a tentative D call TRBD1 (5 bases). Per germline, CDR1 MNHEY and CDR2 SMNVEV (reference sequence). The CDR3 runs 14 residues. V was pared by 3 bases and J by 2 bases, with 9 bases between. The CDR3 is CASSFGHHTDTQYF. DNA for the CDR3: TGTGCCAGCAGTTTCGGACACCACACAGATACGCAGTATTTT.

This clone turned up a few times. V and J are TRBV9 and TRBJ2-7; TRBD1 agrees at 7 bases. Germline V gene data show CDR1 as SGDLS and CDR2 as YYNGEE. With V trimmed by 2 bases and J by 1 base, 3 bases remained unmatched. This CDR3 comprises 14 residues. The CDR3 bases are TGTGCCAGCAGCGTTCCGGGACAGTCCTACGAGCAGTACTTC. Translated, it gives CASSVPGQSYEQYF.